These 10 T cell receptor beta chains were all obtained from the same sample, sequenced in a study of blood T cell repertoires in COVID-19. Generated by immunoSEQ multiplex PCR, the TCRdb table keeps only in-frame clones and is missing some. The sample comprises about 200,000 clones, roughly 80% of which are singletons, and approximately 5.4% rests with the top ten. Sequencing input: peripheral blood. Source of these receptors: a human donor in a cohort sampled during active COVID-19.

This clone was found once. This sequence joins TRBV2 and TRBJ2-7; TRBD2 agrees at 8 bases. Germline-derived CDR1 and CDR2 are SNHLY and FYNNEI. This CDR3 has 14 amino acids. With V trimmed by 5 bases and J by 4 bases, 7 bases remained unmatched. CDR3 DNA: TGTGCCAGCAGTTCAGCGGGAGTAATATACGAGCAGTACTTC. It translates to CASSSAGVIYEQYF.

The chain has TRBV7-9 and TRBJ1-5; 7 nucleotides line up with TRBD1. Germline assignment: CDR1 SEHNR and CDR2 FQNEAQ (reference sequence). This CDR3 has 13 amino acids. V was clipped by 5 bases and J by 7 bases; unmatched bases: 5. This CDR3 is CASSTQGTQPQHF. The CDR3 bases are TGTGCCAGCAGCACACAGGGGACCCAGCCCCAGCATTTT.

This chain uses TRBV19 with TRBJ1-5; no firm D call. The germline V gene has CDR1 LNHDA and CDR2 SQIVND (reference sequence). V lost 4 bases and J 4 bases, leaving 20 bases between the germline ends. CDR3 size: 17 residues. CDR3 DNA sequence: TGTGCCAGTAGTACCTCTGCCGCCCAGGTACCAAATCAGCCCCAGCATTTT. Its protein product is CASSTSAAQVPNQPQHF.

DNA for the CDR3: TGTGCCACCAGCAGATCCTGGGGGGGAGGAAGAGGTGAGCAGTTCTTC. Its translation: CATSRSWGGGRGEQFF. The rearrangement joins TRBV15 to TRBJ2-1; 7 bases map to TRBD2. Looked up from germline, CDR1 is LNHNV and CDR2 is YYDKDF (reference sequence). Trimming took 2 bases from V and 9 from J; bases not matched to a gene: 13. This CDR3 contains 16 residues.

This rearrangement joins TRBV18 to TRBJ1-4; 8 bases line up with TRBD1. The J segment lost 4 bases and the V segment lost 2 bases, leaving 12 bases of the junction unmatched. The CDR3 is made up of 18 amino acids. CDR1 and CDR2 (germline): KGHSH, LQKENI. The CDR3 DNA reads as TGTGCCAGCTCACCAGACCCCTTACGACAGGGGAATAATGAAAAACTGTTTTTT. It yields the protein CASSPDPLRQGNNEKLFF.

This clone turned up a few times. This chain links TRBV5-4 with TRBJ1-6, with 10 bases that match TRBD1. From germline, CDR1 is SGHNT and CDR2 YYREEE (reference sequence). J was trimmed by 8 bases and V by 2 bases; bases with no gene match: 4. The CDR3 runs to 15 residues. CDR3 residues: CASSLSGTGDSPLHF. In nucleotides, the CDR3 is TGTGCCAGCAGCTTATCCGGGACAGGGGATTCACCCCTCCACTTT. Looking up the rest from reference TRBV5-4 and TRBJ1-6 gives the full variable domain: ETGVTQSPTHLIKTRGQQVTLRCSSQSGHNTVSWYQQALGQGPQFIFQYYREEENGRGNFPPRFSGLQFPNYSSELNVNALELDDSALYLCASSLSGTGDSPLHFGNGTRLTVT.

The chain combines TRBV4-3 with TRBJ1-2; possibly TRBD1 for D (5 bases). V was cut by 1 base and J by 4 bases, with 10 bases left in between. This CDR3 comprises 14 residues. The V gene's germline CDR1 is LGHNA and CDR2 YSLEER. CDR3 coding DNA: TGCGCCAGCAGCCAAGGGGGCTGGGGCTATGGCTACACCTTC. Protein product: CASSQGGWGYGYTF.

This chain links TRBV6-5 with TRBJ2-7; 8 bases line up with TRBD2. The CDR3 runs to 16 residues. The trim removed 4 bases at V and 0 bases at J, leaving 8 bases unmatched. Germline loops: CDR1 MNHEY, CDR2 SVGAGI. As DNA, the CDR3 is TGTGCCAGCAGTTCGTTAGCGGGGCTGATCTCCTACGAGCAGTACTTC. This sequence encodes CASSSLAGLISYEQYF.

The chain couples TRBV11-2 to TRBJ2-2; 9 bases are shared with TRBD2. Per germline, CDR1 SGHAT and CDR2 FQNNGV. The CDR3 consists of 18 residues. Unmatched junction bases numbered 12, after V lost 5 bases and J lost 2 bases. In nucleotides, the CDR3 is TGTGCCAGCAGCCTCCGGGGTAGCGGGAGAGTTAACACCGGGGAGCTGTTTTTT. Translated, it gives CASSLRGSGRVNTGELFF.

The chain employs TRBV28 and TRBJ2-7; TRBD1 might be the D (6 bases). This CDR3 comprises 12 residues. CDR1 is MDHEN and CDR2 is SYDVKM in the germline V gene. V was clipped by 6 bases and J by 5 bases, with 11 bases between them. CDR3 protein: CASSRGRNEQYF. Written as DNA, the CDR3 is TGTGCCAGCAGCAGGGGACGTAACGAGCAGTACTTC.